This entry is about one T cell receptor (beta chain). The target of this receptor is not known. Base qualities are not recorded, but no much larger clone differs from it by a single base. The goal of deep resolution MiSeq sequencing was a depth between 1 in 1 million and 1 in 200,000 T cells, and coverage averaged 10x per clonotype. The immunoSEQ hsTCRB Kit was used to generate TCR beta libraries. In the source study's methods: Data were analyzed with ImmunoSEQ Data Assistant and ImmunoSEQ Analyzer, with V, D and J genes assigned per IMGT definitions. Clonality was computed as one minus normalized Shannon entropy of productive rearrangement frequencies, ranging from 0 to 1. Only overrepresented clonotypes making up at least 0.05% of each patient's repertoire were included in the public clonotype analysis. About a dozen repertoires from age-matched healthy donors, obtained from immuneACCESS, served as clonality controls. TCRdb took over this immuneACCESS table, retaining in-frame rearrangements with V and J assigned. Such tables are incomplete; in checked studies, under half of the missing clones stem from an unresolved V gene, and the remainder is unexplained. From that table come the V and J calls and clone size; the DNA was used to work out D and trimming. The sample data list about 160,000 clones, and approximately 80% of these were observed just once. The ten largest clonotypes hold approximately 2% of the sample.

The sample's time point label is to be understood as: eleven to twelve months on ibrutinib. For TCR beta library preparation, around 1.9 micrograms of genomic DNA were extracted from the cryopreserved PBMCs. Longitudinal blood samples from CLL patients receiving ibrutinib monotherapy were subjected to high-throughput TCR beta sequencing. The patients took part in an open-label, single-center phase 2 trial of ibrutinib monotherapy. This specimen comes from a study of cytotoxic CD8 clonotypes in ibrutinib-treated CLL (dated by TCRdb to 2020 to 2022). For the wider study: In this cohort, some 16 patients were treatment-naive and ten to twelve were relapsed/refractory, while around 17 had unmutated IGHV. Samples averaged roughly 260,000 productive templates and approximately 100,000 productive rearrangements. Cryopreserved peripheral blood mononuclear cells were obtained before treatment, at response, and at either sustained remission or disease progression. Patients were still on ibrutinib when every remission and progressive disease sample was collected. Responses were partial in some 24 patients and complete in 2; after median around 66 months follow-up, about 14 stayed in remission and about twelve progressed. Response samples were obtained after a median of 12 months of treatment, with a range of about 6 to 40 months. Longitudinal samples were obtainable from about 30% of the 86 participants in the trial.

Trimming removed 5 bases from V and 3 bases from J; the gene matches leave 5 bases unexplained. The germline V gene encodes CDR1 SGHNT and CDR2 YENEEA. Its CDR3 holds 15 amino acids, cysteine through phenylalanine. Of the read, only the CDR3 DNA is kept; its 45 bases are in frame from base 1. What the authors observed across the whole study: At baseline, clonality was higher than in age-matched healthy donors and showed a strong correlation with circulating CD8+ T-cell counts. At ibrutinib response clonality went up, during sustained remission it held steady, and at progression it dropped back toward baseline. Sustained-remission and progressing patients did not have matched sampling times, and lymph node repertoires were not examined. Public clonotypes were rare and either contracted or stayed stable during treatment, and the rise in clonality at ibrutinib response reflected the expansion of private clonotypes.

Sequencing used PBMCs, obtained after 12 months of ibrutinib treatment. The chain joins TRBV11-3 to TRBJ2-3; TRBD2 aligns with 10 central bases. This sequence originates from a human donor with chronic lymphocytic leukemia. The nucleotide sequence reads as follows: TGTGCCAGCAGCGTTAGCGGGAGGAGGACAGATACGCAGTATTTT. This is translated as CASSVSGRRTDTQYF.